The 9 T cell receptor beta chains listed next were all sequenced from one sample in a study of T cells in Graves' hyperthyroidism and ophthalmopathy. Using RNA transcripts as the source, TCR beta CDR3 regions were amplified. Primed by the HTBI set, a first-round RT-PCR was run on the TCR CDR3. One entry per CDR3 protein results from TCRdb running MiXCR on the multiplex PCR reads. The table has roughly 500,000 distinct CDR3 sequences, more than 11% seen once; the top ten hold almost 6%. Specimen: blood. The receptors stem from a woman aged 25 to 45 with Graves' hyperthyroidism that later progressed to Graves' ophthalmopathy.

This clonotype was recorded at least ten times. V gene TRBV2 combines with J gene TRBJ1-2; D is perhaps TRBD1 (5 bases). The length of the CDR3 is 16 residues. Germline assignment: CDR1 SNHLY and CDR2 FYNNEI. The V and J ends lost 6 bases and 2 bases respectively, with 19 bases between them. The CDR3 DNA is TGTGCCAGCAGCGGGTCAGGGACTAAAGAGAACTATGGCTACACCTTC. Encoded protein: CASSGSGTKENYGYTF.

The genes are TRBV6-4 and TRBJ2-5; possible D gene TRBD2, 5 bases. CDR3 size: 15 residues. Trimming took off 0 bases at V and 1 base at J, with 9 bases between the two ends. In germline, CDR1 is MRHNA, CDR2 SNTAGT. CDR3 in amino acids: CASSDSNAGQETQYF. As DNA, the CDR3 is TGTGCCAGCAGTGACTCGAATGCGGGCCAAGAGACCCAGTACTTC.

Worth noting for this clonotype: A read error is possible here, since a much larger clone lies one base away. The chain recombines TRBV14 with TRBJ2-1; D unresolved. Per the germline V gene, CDR1 is SGHDN and CDR2 is FVKESK. This CDR3 contains 11 residues. CDR3: CASSQAIEQLF. The CDR3 DNA follows: TGTGCCAGCAGCCAAGCGATTGAGCAGCTCTTC.

Notes on this clonotype: This sequence may be a read error, since a much larger clone differs from it by one base. This sequence joins TRBV6-2 or TRBV6-3 and TRBJ2-5; D gene uncertain. The CDR3 length is 13 residues. The germline V gene has CDR1 MNHEY and CDR2 SVGEGT. V lost 6 bases and J 5 bases, leaving 13 bases between the germline ends. CDR3 sequence: CASRALVWETQYF. Written as DNA, the CDR3 is TGTGCCAGCAGAGCCTTGGTTTGGGAGACCCAGTACTTC.

The rearrangement uses TRBV7-9 and TRBJ1-2; D is unresolved. V shed 4 bases and J shed 3 bases, with 15 bases lying between them. CDR3 length: 15 amino acids. Germline lookup yields CDR1 SEHNR and CDR2 FQNEAQ (reference sequence). CDR3 amino acids: CASSSLGRADYGYTF. Here the CDR3 DNA reads TGTGCCAGCAGCTCCCTCGGTCGGGCGGACTATGGCTACACCTTC.

This chain uses TRBV19 with TRBJ1-1; D is perhaps TRBD1 (6 bases). This CDR3 has 16 amino acids. CDR1 is LNHDA and CDR2 is SQIVND in the germline V gene (reference sequence). V shed 2 bases and J shed 6 bases, with 19 bases lying between them. The CDR3 coding sequence is TGTGCCAGTAGTATAAGGGTGCCCCAGGGGAGCGCTGAAGCTTTCTTT. Encoded protein: CASSIRVPQGSAEAFF.

This clonotype has a count of ten or more. This rearrangement joins TRBV28 to TRBJ1-2, with a weak D call TRBD1 (5 bases). Trimming removed 5 bases at V and 3 bases at J, with 19 bases between. The CDR3 spans 16 residues. The germline V gene encodes CDR1 MDHEN and CDR2 SYDVKM. The CDR3 coding sequence is TGTGCCAGCAGTACGGGTCTCGGGGGGTCCTACTATGGCTACACCTTC. Translated, it gives CASSTGLGGSYYGYTF.

This clonotype was seen a few times. V is TRBV14 and J is TRBJ2-5, with a tentative D call TRBD2 (6 bases). There are 17 residues in the CDR3. The germline gives CDR1 SGHDN, CDR2 FVKESK. V was clipped by 6 bases and J by 4 bases, with 24 bases between them. The CDR3 here is CASRPSPRRGGIETQYF. In DNA form, the CDR3 reads TGTGCCAGCAGACCAAGCCCCCGCCGAGGCGGGATAGAGACCCAGTACTTC.

This clonotype came up many times. J is TRBJ1-4 and V is TRBV11-3, with D maybe TRBD1 (6 bases). The V end lost 8 bases, the J end lost 0 bases, and 13 bases lay between the germline ends. Germline CDR1 reads SGHNT; CDR2 reads YENEEA. This CDR3 is built from 15 residues. CDR3 residues: CASGGPGATNEKLFF. Here the CDR3 DNA reads TGTGCCAGCGGGGGTCCAGGGGCAACTAATGAAAAACTGTTTTTT. The full variable domain, its missing parts supplied by reference TRBV11-3 and TRBJ1-4, is EAGVVQSPRYKIIEKKQPVAFWCNPISGHNTLYWYLQNLGQGPELLIRYENEEAVDDSQLPKDRFSAERLKGVDSTLKIQPAELGDSAVYLCASGGPGATNEKLFFGSGTQLSVL.